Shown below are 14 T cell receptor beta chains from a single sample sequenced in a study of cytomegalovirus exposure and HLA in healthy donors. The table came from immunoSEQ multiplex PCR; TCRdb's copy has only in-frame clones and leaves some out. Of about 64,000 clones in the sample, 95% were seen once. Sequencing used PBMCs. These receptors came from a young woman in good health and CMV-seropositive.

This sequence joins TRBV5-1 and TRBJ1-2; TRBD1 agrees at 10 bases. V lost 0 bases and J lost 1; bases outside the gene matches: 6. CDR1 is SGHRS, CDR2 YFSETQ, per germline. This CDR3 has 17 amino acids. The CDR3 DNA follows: TGCGCCAGCAGCTTGGCGTTAGGGGACAGGGGTAACTATGGCTACACCTTC. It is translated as CASSLALGDRGNYGYTF.

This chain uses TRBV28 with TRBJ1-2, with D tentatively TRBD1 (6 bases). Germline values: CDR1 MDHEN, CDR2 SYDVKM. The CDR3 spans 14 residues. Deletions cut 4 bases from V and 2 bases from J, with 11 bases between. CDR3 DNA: TGTGCCAGCAGTTCCGGGACACCGAACTATGGCTACACCTTC. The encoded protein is CASSSGTPNYGYTF.

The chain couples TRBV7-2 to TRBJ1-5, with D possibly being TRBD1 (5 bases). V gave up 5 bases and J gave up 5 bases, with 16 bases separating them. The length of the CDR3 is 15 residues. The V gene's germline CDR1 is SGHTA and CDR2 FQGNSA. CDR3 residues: CASSTLDSIYQPQHF. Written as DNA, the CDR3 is TGTGCCAGCAGCACCCTCGACAGCATATATCAGCCCCAGCATTTT.

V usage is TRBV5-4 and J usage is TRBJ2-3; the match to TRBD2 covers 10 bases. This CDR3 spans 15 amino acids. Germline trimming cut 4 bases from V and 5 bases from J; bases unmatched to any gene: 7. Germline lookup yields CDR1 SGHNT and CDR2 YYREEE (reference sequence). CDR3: CASSRSGRAVDTQYF. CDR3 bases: TGTGCCAGCAGCCGCAGCGGGAGGGCCGTAGATACGCAGTATTTT.

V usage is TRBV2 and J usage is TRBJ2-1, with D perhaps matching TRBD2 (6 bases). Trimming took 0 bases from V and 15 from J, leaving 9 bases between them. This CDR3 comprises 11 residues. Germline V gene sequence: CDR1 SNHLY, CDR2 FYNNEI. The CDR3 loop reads CASSEATRGFF. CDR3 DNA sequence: TGTGCCAGCAGTGAAGCGACTAGAGGGTTCTTC.

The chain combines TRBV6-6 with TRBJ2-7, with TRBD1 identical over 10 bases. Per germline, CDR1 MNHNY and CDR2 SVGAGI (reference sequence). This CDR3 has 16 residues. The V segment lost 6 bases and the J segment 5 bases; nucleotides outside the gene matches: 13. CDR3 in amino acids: CASSSLGTGVRNEQYF. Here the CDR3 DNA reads TGTGCCAGCAGCTCCCTTGGGACAGGGGTGAGGAACGAGCAGTACTTC.

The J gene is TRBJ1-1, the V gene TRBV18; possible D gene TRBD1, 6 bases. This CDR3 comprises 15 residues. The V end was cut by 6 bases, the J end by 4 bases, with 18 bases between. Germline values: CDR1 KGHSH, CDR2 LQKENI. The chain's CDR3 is CASSPRGNSVTEAFF. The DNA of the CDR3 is TGTGCCAGCTCCCCCAGGGGTAATTCTGTCACTGAAGCTTTCTTT.

As DNA, the CDR3 is TGTGCCAGCAGTAGGACTAGCGGGGACCATACGCAGTATTTT. Translated, it gives CASSRTSGDHTQYF. The chain couples TRBV25-1 to TRBJ2-3; the match to TRBD2 covers 12 bases. Germline CDR1 MGHDK, CDR2 SYGVNS. The CDR3 is 14 amino acids. The V segment lost 5 bases and the J segment 7 bases; nucleotides outside the gene matches: 4.

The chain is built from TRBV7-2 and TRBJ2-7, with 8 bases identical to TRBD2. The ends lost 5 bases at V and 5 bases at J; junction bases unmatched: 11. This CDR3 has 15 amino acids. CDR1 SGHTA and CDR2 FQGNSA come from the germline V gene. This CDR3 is CASSPGGSKAHEQYF. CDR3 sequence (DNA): TGTGCCAGCAGCCCGGGGGGGAGCAAGGCCCACGAGCAGTACTTC.

The CDR3 loop reads CASGVGGNEQYF. CDR3 sequence (DNA): TGTGCCAGTGGGGTGGGAGGAAACGAGCAGTACTTC. The chain recombines TRBV19 with TRBJ2-7; perhaps TRBD2 as D (6 bases). Trimming pared 8 bases from V and 5 bases from J, leaving 13 bases between. Germline lookup yields CDR1 LNHDA and CDR2 SQIVND (reference sequence). This CDR3 has 12 residues.

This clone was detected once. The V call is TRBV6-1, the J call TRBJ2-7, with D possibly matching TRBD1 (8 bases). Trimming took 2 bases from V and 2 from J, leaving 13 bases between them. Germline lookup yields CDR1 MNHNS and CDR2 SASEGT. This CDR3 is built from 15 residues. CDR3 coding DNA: TGTGCCAGCAGTGAAAGCGGGACAGGAGCCTACGAGCAGTACTTC. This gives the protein CASSESGTGAYEQYF.

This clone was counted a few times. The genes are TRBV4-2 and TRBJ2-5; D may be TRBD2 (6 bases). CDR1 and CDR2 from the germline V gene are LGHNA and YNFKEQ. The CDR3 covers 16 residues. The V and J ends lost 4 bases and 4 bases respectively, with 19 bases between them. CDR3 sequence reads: CASSPDGQGGPETQYF. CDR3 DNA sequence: TGTGCCAGCAGCCCCGACGGGCAGGGAGGTCCAGAGACCCAGTACTTC.

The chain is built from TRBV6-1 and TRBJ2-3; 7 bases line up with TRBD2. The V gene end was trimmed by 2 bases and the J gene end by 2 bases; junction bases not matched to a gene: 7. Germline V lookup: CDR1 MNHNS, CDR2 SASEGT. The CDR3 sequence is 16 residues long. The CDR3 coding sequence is TGTGCCAGCAGTGAACTCCTGCGGGGGACCACAGATACGCAGTATTTT. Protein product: CASSELLRGTTDTQYF.

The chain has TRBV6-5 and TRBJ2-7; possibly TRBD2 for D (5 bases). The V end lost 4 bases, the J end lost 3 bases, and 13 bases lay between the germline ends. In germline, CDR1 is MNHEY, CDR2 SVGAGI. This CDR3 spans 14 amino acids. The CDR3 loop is CASSSDGDYYEQYF. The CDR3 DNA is TGTGCCAGCAGTTCCGACGGAGACTACTACGAGCAGTACTTC.